The T cell receptor (beta chain) described here comes from a study of post-analysis software for immune sequencing data. Study in general: Disease trajectories encompassed relapsing-remitting, secondary progressive and progressive-relapsing multiple sclerosis. Study-wide results and caveats: Five TRBV segments, TRBV5-6, TRBV5-1 and TRBV20-1 among them, were found more frequent in patients than controls. Versus controls, multiple sclerosis patients showed significantly lower diversity (normalized Chao1).

The junction had 3 bases not matched to a gene; V was cut back by 3 bases and J by 2 bases. The germline V gene has CDR1 LGHDT and CDR2 YNNKEL (reference sequence). The CDR3 covers 14 residues. A note on this clonotype: Its antigen remains unidentified.

Incorporated into the TCR beta cDNA libraries were unique molecular identifiers, which served to reduce PCR and sequencing biases. The authors obtained some 500,000 cDNA molecules from roughly 1 to 10 million T cells. TCRdb analysed the PCR reads with MiXCR anew, one entry per CDR3 protein. Here the sample spans hundreds of thousands of distinct CDR3 sequences, approximately 46% being singletons. Sample: blood. The TCR comes from a girl under 18 with multiple sclerosis. The chain joins TRBV3-1 to TRBJ2-7; 8 bases line up with TRBD1. Written as DNA, the CDR3 is TGTGCCAGCAGCCATCCGGACAGGGCCTACGAGCAGTACTTC. The encoded protein is CASSHPDRAYEQYF.